The rows below give T cell receptor beta chains drawn from one sample of a study of human T cells and chemical hapten exposure. TCRdb re-called the RACE reads with MiXCR, one entry per CDR3 protein. The sample lists 35,000 to 55,000 distinct CDR3 sequences, 3.7% occurring once. Specimen: whole blood. Receptors originate from a human donor in good health. Some clones in this sample may be carry-over from other donors' samples. CDR3s include the opening cysteine and the closing phenylalanine or tryptophan. D genes are given only for firm matches. Expanded clones get a size class; other rows say once, few or many, or leave the size out.

D gene: TRBD2; clone size: many; J gene: TRBJ2-5; V gene: TRBV20-1; CDR3 protein: CSARRGLVEETQYF; CDR3 DNA: TGCAGTGCTAGACGGGGACTAGTAGAAGAGACCCAGTACTTC
D gene: NA; clone size: few; J gene: TRBJ1-1; V gene: TRBV18; CDR3 protein: CASSPELSTEAFF; CDR3 DNA: TGTGCCAGCTCACCGGAGTTGAGCACTGAAGCTTTCTTT
D gene: NA; clone size: NA; J gene: TRBJ2-1; V gene: TRBV7-3; CDR3 protein: CASSLRGVPLQDGEQFF; CDR3 DNA: TGTGCCAGCAGCTTAAGGGGTGTCCCGTTACAAGACGGTGAGCAGTTCTTC
D gene: TRBD2; clone size: many; J gene: TRBJ2-1; V gene: TRBV3-1; CDR3 protein: CASSQTSGLYNEQFF; CDR3 DNA: TGTGCCAGCAGCCAGACTAGCGGACTCTACAATGAGCAGTTCTTC
D gene: TRBD1; clone size: few; J gene: TRBJ2-7; V gene: TRBV6-1; CDR3 protein: CASSEMDRGFYEQYF; CDR3 DNA: TGTGCCAGCAGTGAGATGGACAGGGGATTCTACGAGCAGTACTTC
D gene: TRBD1; clone size: many; J gene: TRBJ1-6; V gene: TRBV20-1; CDR3 protein: CSARERTGSSYNSPLHF; CDR3 DNA: TGCAGTGCTAGAGAACGGACAGGGAGCTCCTATAATTCACCCCTCCACTTT
D gene: NA; clone size: many; J gene: TRBJ2-7; V gene: TRBV6-1; CDR3 protein: CASSVEQGGEQYF; CDR3 DNA: TGTGCCAGCAGTGTCGAGCAGGGGGGCGAGCAGTACTTC
D gene: NA; clone size: many; J gene: TRBJ2-7; V gene: TRBV5-1; CDR3 protein: CASSLGWGDEYEQYF; CDR3 DNA: TGCGCCAGCAGCTTGGGTTGGGGGGACGAATACGAGCAGTACTTC
D gene: TRBD1; clone size: NA; J gene: TRBJ1-4; V gene: TRBV20-1; CDR3 protein: CSAPDRATNEKLFF; CDR3 DNA: TGCAGTGCTCCAGACAGGGCAACTAATGAAAAACTGTTTTTT
D gene: TRBD1; clone size: many; J gene: TRBJ1-5; V gene: TRBV10-3; CDR3 protein: CAIRDPGQGVGSNQPQHF; CDR3 DNA: TGTGCCATCAGGGATCCGGGACAGGGGGTTGGCAGCAATCAGCCCCAGCATTTT
D gene: NA; clone size: many; J gene: TRBJ1-4; V gene: TRBV7-6; CDR3 protein: CASSLEAMSEKLFF; CDR3 DNA: TGTGCCAGCAGCTTAGAGGCTATGAGCGAAAAACTGTTTTTT
D gene: TRBD2; clone size: few; J gene: TRBJ2-1; V gene: TRBV27; CDR3 protein: CASSRGLAYNEQFF; CDR3 DNA: TGTGCCAGCAGTCGAGGACTAGCGTACAATGAGCAGTTCTTC
D gene: NA; clone size: few; J gene: TRBJ1-3; V gene: TRBV7-8; CDR3 protein: CASRIRGGTALDTIYF; CDR3 DNA: TGTGCCAGCAGAATAAGGGGTGGGACCGCCCTGGACACCATATATTTT
D gene: TRBD1; clone size: NA; J gene: TRBJ2-2; V gene: TRBV4-1; CDR3 protein: CASSQVGRGPTGELFF; CDR3 DNA: TGCGCCAGCAGCCAAGTTGGCAGGGGGCCCACCGGGGAGCTGTTTTTT
D gene: TRBD1; clone size: many; J gene: TRBJ1-5; V gene: TRBV12-3/TRBV12-4; CDR3 protein: CASSLTGGGQPQHF; CDR3 DNA: TGTGCCAGCAGTCTTACAGGGGGCGGTCAGCCCCAGCATTTT
D gene: NA; clone size: NA; J gene: TRBJ1-4; V gene: TRBV27; CDR3 protein: CASSLRTPGQFNEKLFF; CDR3 DNA: TGTGCCAGCAGTTTAAGGACTCCAGGACAATTCAATGAAAAACTGTTTTTT
D gene: NA; clone size: many; J gene: TRBJ2-1; V gene: TRBV18; CDR3 protein: CASSPSSWNEQFF; CDR3 DNA: TGTGCCAGCTCACCGTCTTCATGGAATGAGCAGTTCTTC
D gene: TRBD2; clone size: many; J gene: TRBJ2-3; V gene: TRBV6-6; CDR3 protein: CASSWASGSSDTQYF; CDR3 DNA: TGTGCCAGCAGTTGGGCTAGCGGGAGTTCAGATACGCAGTATTTT
D gene: TRBD2; clone size: many; J gene: TRBJ2-3; V gene: TRBV7-8; CDR3 protein: CASSLRDSDRGAQYF; CDR3 DNA: TGTGCCAGCAGCCTCCGGGACTCGGACCGGGGGGCGCAGTATTTT
D gene: NA; clone size: many; J gene: TRBJ1-2; V gene: TRBV29-1; CDR3 protein: CSVEGGEGYGYTF; CDR3 DNA: TGCAGCGTTGAAGGGGGCGAGGGGTATGGCTACACCTTC
D gene: TRBD2; clone size: many; J gene: TRBJ2-7; V gene: TRBV6-5; CDR3 protein: CASSSLAGAVEQYF; CDR3 DNA: TGTGCCAGCAGTTCATTAGCGGGAGCGGTCGAGCAGTACTTC
D gene: NA; clone size: many; J gene: TRBJ2-1; V gene: TRBV5-1; CDR3 protein: CASSLGLDRNEQFF; CDR3 DNA: TGCGCCAGCAGCTTGGGGCTAGATCGGAATGAGCAGTTCTTC
D gene: NA; clone size: few; J gene: TRBJ2-2; V gene: TRBV10-2; CDR3 protein: CASSVQGANTGELFF; CDR3 DNA: TGCGCCAGCAGTGTACAGGGCGCGAACACCGGGGAGCTGTTTTTT
D gene: NA; clone size: once; J gene: TRBJ1-1; V gene: TRBV20-1; CDR3 protein: CSASPTNTEAFF; CDR3 DNA: TGCAGTGCTAGTCCGACGAACACTGAAGCTTTCTTT
D gene: NA; clone size: many; J gene: TRBJ2-3; V gene: TRBV11-2; CDR3 protein: CASSLVPGHTDTQYF; CDR3 DNA: TGTGCCAGCAGCTTAGTCCCCGGTCACACAGATACGCAGTATTTT
D gene: NA; clone size: many; J gene: TRBJ2-3; V gene: TRBV12-3/TRBV12-4; CDR3 protein: CASSLGQRSTDTQYF; CDR3 DNA: TGTGCCAGCAGTTTAGGCCAGCGGTCCACAGATACGCAGTATTTT
D gene: TRBD1; clone size: many; J gene: TRBJ1-4; V gene: TRBV28; CDR3 protein: CASSWDSSEKLFF; CDR3 DNA: TGTGCCAGCAGTTGGGACAGTAGCGAAAAACTGTTTTTT
D gene: NA; clone size: NA; J gene: TRBJ2-2; V gene: TRBV5-1; CDR3 protein: CASSSDEGGISGELFF; CDR3 DNA: TGCGCCAGCAGCTCGGATGAGGGAGGTATTTCCGGGGAGCTGTTTTTT
D gene: NA; clone size: few; J gene: TRBJ1-1; V gene: TRBV10-2; CDR3 protein: CASMAGEAFF; CDR3 DNA: TGCGCCAGCATGGCAGGGGAAGCTTTCTTT
D gene: NA; clone size: few; J gene: TRBJ2-7; V gene: TRBV15; CDR3 protein: CATSRDRGLVIGEQYF; CDR3 DNA: TGTGCCACCAGCAGAGATCGGGGCCTAGTAATTGGCGAGCAGTACTTC
D gene: NA; clone size: NA; J gene: TRBJ1-2; V gene: TRBV3-1; CDR3 protein: CASSQGLPSPENGYTF; CDR3 DNA: TGTGCCAGCAGCCAAGGACTCCCATCCCCGGAGAATGGCTACACCTTC
D gene: NA; clone size: many; J gene: TRBJ2-5; V gene: TRBV5-1; CDR3 protein: CASSLGLGETQYF; CDR3 DNA: TGCGCCAGCAGCTTGGGCCTGGGCGAGACCCAGTACTTC
D gene: NA; clone size: many; J gene: TRBJ2-1; V gene: TRBV9; CDR3 protein: CASQESLQASYNEQFF; CDR3 DNA: TGTGCCAGCCAAGAGAGTCTACAAGCCTCCTACAATGAGCAGTTCTTC
D gene: TRBD1; clone size: many; J gene: TRBJ2-2; V gene: TRBV5-5; CDR3 protein: CASSGPDRGTGELFF; CDR3 DNA: TGTGCCAGCAGCGGCCCGGACAGGGGTACCGGGGAGCTGTTTTTT
D gene: NA; clone size: few; J gene: TRBJ1-4; V gene: TRBV7-8; CDR3 protein: CASGPFGPANEKLFF; CDR3 DNA: TGTGCCAGCGGGCCGTTCGGTCCCGCTAATGAAAAACTGTTTTTT
D gene: TRBD1; clone size: few; J gene: TRBJ2-2; V gene: TRBV23-1; CDR3 protein: CASSLPGTGDPQAGELFF; CDR3 DNA: TGCGCCAGCAGTCTCCCTGGAACAGGGGATCCCCAGGCCGGGGAGCTGTTTTTT
D gene: NA; clone size: few; J gene: TRBJ2-1; V gene: TRBV6-5; CDR3 protein: CASSLTQGTYNEQFF; CDR3 DNA: TGTGCCAGCAGTCTAACTCAGGGCACCTACAATGAGCAGTTCTTC
D gene: NA; clone size: many; J gene: TRBJ1-4; V gene: TRBV4-2; CDR3 protein: CASSQDPTANEKLFF; CDR3 DNA: TGTGCCAGCAGCCAAGATCCAACAGCAAATGAAAAACTGTTTTTT
D gene: NA; clone size: NA; J gene: TRBJ1-5; V gene: TRBV19; CDR3 protein: CASRIAASNQPQHF; CDR3 DNA: TGTGCCAGTAGAATCGCAGCGAGCAATCAGCCCCAGCATTTT
D gene: NA; clone size: many; J gene: TRBJ1-3; V gene: TRBV10-3; CDR3 protein: CAIGEGSFSGNTIYF; CDR3 DNA: TGTGCCATCGGAGAAGGGAGTTTCTCTGGAAACACCATATATTTT
D gene: TRBD1; clone size: many; J gene: TRBJ1-6; V gene: TRBV27; CDR3 protein: CASSAHRGSAYNSPLHF; CDR3 DNA: TGTGCCAGCAGTGCCCACAGGGGGTCGGCCTATAATTCACCCCTCCACTTT
D gene: NA; clone size: many; J gene: TRBJ2-3; V gene: TRBV18; CDR3 protein: CASSPRKNREADTQYF; CDR3 DNA: TGTGCCAGCTCACCACGTAAAAACAGGGAGGCAGATACGCAGTATTTT
D gene: TRBD1; clone size: many; J gene: TRBJ2-5; V gene: TRBV28; CDR3 protein: CASSQTGVGETQYF; CDR3 DNA: TGTGCCAGCAGTCAGACAGGGGTCGGTGAGACCCAGTACTTC
D gene: NA; clone size: many; J gene: TRBJ1-2; V gene: TRBV6-5; CDR3 protein: CASSYEISGAYTF; CDR3 DNA: TGTGCCAGCAGTTACGAAATATCAGGGGCCTACACCTTC
D gene: TRBD1; clone size: many; J gene: TRBJ2-7; V gene: TRBV4-2; CDR3 protein: CASRGDSPYEQYF; CDR3 DNA: TGTGCCAGCAGGGGGGACAGCCCCTACGAGCAGTACTTC
D gene: NA; clone size: many; J gene: TRBJ2-7; V gene: TRBV28; CDR3 protein: CASSAPGAPGGYEQYF; CDR3 DNA: TGTGCCAGCAGTGCCCCGGGGGCCCCGGGTGGGTACGAGCAGTACTTC
D gene: NA; clone size: NA; J gene: TRBJ2-7; V gene: TRBV5-6; CDR3 protein: CASIRWQGTLSSYEQYF; CDR3 DNA: TGTGCCAGCATCCGGTGGCAGGGGACGCTGAGCTCCTACGAGCAGTACTTC
D gene: NA; clone size: many; J gene: TRBJ2-7; V gene: TRBV29-1; CDR3 protein: CSVEKTGTYEQYF; CDR3 DNA: TGCAGCGTTGAAAAAACAGGGACCTACGAGCAGTACTTC
D gene: NA; clone size: many; J gene: TRBJ2-6; V gene: TRBV29-1; CDR3 protein: CSVEDHQGGSSGANVLTF; CDR3 DNA: TGCAGCGTTGAAGATCACCAGGGGGGAAGCTCTGGGGCCAACGTCCTGACTTTC
D gene: NA; clone size: NA; J gene: TRBJ2-3; V gene: TRBV27; CDR3 protein: CASSWGRGTDTQYF; CDR3 DNA: TGTGCCAGCAGTTGGGGGCGCGGCACAGATACGCAGTATTTT
D gene: NA; clone size: many; J gene: TRBJ1-6; V gene: TRBV5-1; CDR3 protein: CASSLASGALNSPLHF; CDR3 DNA: TGCGCCAGCAGCTTGGCCAGTGGTGCCCTCAATTCACCCCTCCACTTT
D gene: NA; clone size: many; J gene: TRBJ2-7; V gene: TRBV27; CDR3 protein: CASSLSVSSREQYF; CDR3 DNA: TGTGCCAGCAGTTTATCTGTATCTAGCCGGGAGCAGTACTTC
D gene: NA; clone size: many; J gene: TRBJ2-3; V gene: TRBV5-6; CDR3 protein: CASSLSGGSTDTQYF; CDR3 DNA: TGTGCCAGCAGCTTAAGTGGGGGAAGCACAGATACGCAGTATTTT